These 30 T cell receptor beta chains were all obtained from the same sample, sequenced in a study of blood T cell repertoires in COVID-19 (dated by TCRdb to about 2020). Library method: the immunoSEQ multiplex PCR assay. Imported from immuneACCESS, the table was reduced by TCRdb to in-frame sequences with V and J called. These copies leave out some clones; in studies compared against another copy, an unresolved V gene accounts for under half, and the cause of the remainder is not known. A total of more than 1,500 clones appear in this sample, approximately 70% of them only once. The top ten clones comprise 25% to 30% of the sample. The material sequenced was peripheral blood. Receptors were obtained from a man aged 70 or older with active COVID-19.

The chain joins TRBV27 to TRBJ2-2; D ambiguous. Germline V lookup: CDR1 MNHEY, CDR2 SMNVEV (reference sequence). The CDR3 covers 13 residues. Between the trimmed V and J ends, which lost 0 bases and 8 bases, there was a span of 7 bases. This CDR3 reads CASSLSRKGELFF. CDR3 bases: TGTGCCAGCAGTTTATCCAGGAAGGGGGAGCTGTTTTTT.

This chain's CDR3 is CASTKDRPSSTIYF. For the CDR3, the DNA is TGTGCCAGTACCAAAGACAGGCCGAGCAGCACCATATATTTT. The chain is built from TRBV19 and TRBJ1-3, with TRBD1 as a possible D gene (6 bases). Trimming took 7 bases from V and 9 from J, leaving 19 bases between them. This CDR3 spans 14 amino acids. The germline V gene has CDR1 LNHDA and CDR2 SQIVND (reference sequence). Drawing the rest from reference TRBV19 and TRBJ1-3, the complete variable domain is DGGITQSPKYLFRKEGQNVTLSCEQNLNHDAMYWYRQDPGQGLRLIYYSQIVNDFQKGDIAEGYSVSREKKESFPLTVTSAQKNPTAFYLCASTKDRPSSTIYFGEGSWLTVV.

The V and J genes are TRBV12-3 or TRBV12-4 and TRBJ1-1; unclear D gene. V was trimmed by 3 bases and J by 4 bases, leaving 6 bases between them. The CDR3 covers 12 residues. CDR3 amino acids: CASSLSRTEAFF. In DNA, the CDR3 is TGTGCCAGCAGTTTGTCTCGCACTGAAGCTTTCTTT.

The rearrangement joins TRBV12-3 or TRBV12-4 to TRBJ1-4; D is unclear. There are 13 residues in the CDR3. V gave up 1 base and J gave up 12 bases, with 12 bases separating them. CDR3 DNA: TGTGCCAGCAGTTTAGATTCAGAGGAGGAACTGTTTTTT. Its protein is CASSLDSEEELFF.

The rearrangement links TRBV7-9 to TRBJ2-7, with 8 nucleotides matching TRBD1. Germline V gene sequence: CDR1 SEHNR, CDR2 FQNEAQ (reference sequence). CDR3 length: 16 amino acids. The V gene end was trimmed by 5 bases and the J gene end by 9 bases; junction bases not matched to a gene: 18. CDR3 coding DNA: TGTGCCAGCAGCCCAACCAGCGCCCAGGGGGCTAAGTGGCAGTACTTC. Translated: CASSPTSAQGAKWQYF.

CDR3 sequence reads: CASSLGQAANTGELFF. The CDR3 region has the DNA TGTGCCAGCAGTTTGGGACAGGCCGCGAACACCGGGGAGCTGTTTTTT. The chain uses TRBV6-5 and TRBJ2-2, with 8 bases lining up with TRBD1. The CDR3 loop spans 16 amino acids. The germline gives CDR1 MNHEY, CDR2 SVGAGI. V gave up 4 bases and J gave up 0 bases; unmatched junction bases: 4.

The rearrangement links TRBV14 to TRBJ1-3, with D unclear. The CDR3 has 15 amino acids. Germline V gene lookup returns CDR1 SGHDN and CDR2 FVKESK. Trimming stripped 4 bases from V and 0 bases from J, with 10 bases between. The CDR3: CASSRGWSSGNTIYF. The DNA of the CDR3 is TGTGCCAGCAGCCGAGGGTGGAGCTCTGGAAACACCATATATTTT.

This rearrangement joins TRBV6-5 to TRBJ1-2; 11 bases align to TRBD1. The V and J ends lost 9 bases and 7 bases, in that order; junction bases with no gene match: 7. The CDR3 spans 13 residues. Germline V gene sequence: CDR1 MNHEY, CDR2 SVGAGI. The CDR3 nucleotides are TGTGCCAGTCCGGACAGGGGGCTGGTTGGCTACACCTTC. Translation gives CASPDRGLVGYTF.

This clone is termed medium-sized. The chain has TRBV7-8 and TRBJ2-5; 8 bases map to TRBD1. J lost 5 bases, V lost 0 bases, and 5 bases had no gene match. CDR1 is SGHVS and CDR2 is FQNEAQ in the germline V gene. This CDR3 contains 15 residues. The CDR3 protein is CASSLATGERETQYF. In DNA form, the CDR3 reads TGTGCCAGCAGCTTAGCGACAGGGGAGCGGGAGACCCAGTACTTC.

Here the CDR3 DNA reads TGTGCCAGCAGTGTCTTAGTTTATGAGCAGTTCTTC. Its translation: CASSVLVYEQFF. This rearrangement joins TRBV6-2 or TRBV6-3 to TRBJ2-1; D is unresolved. CDR1 is MNHEY and CDR2 is SVGEGT in the germline V gene. V was trimmed by 5 bases and J by 8 bases, leaving 10 bases between them. This CDR3 has 12 residues.

J is TRBJ2-5 and V is TRBV27; 7 nucleotides line up with TRBD1. CDR3 size: 15 residues. Germline CDR1 reads MNHEY; CDR2 reads SMNVEV (reference sequence). Unmatched junction bases numbered 11, after V lost 5 bases and J lost 5 bases. In DNA, the CDR3 is TGTGCCAGCAGTCCCACCCGGACAGGTACCGAGACCCAGTACTTC. It is translated as CASSPTRTGTETQYF.

V is TRBV13 and J is TRBJ2-1; TRBD2 might be the D (5 bases). Germline V gene sequence: CDR1 PRHDT, CDR2 FYEKMQ (reference sequence). The CDR3 has 17 residues. Trimming removed 5 bases at V and 0 bases at J, with 17 bases between. The CDR3 spells CASSPPWRVSSYNEQFF. For the CDR3, the DNA is TGTGCCAGCAGCCCTCCTTGGCGGGTAAGCTCCTACAATGAGCAGTTCTTC.

V is TRBV5-1 and J is TRBJ2-1, with TRBD2 matching 9 bases. The CDR3 has 16 residues. The ends lost 3 bases at V and 6 bases at J; junction bases unmatched: 10. In germline, CDR1 is SGHRS, CDR2 YFSETQ. The CDR3 sequence is CASSWRLAGDLNEQFF. The CDR3 DNA reads as TGCGCCAGCAGCTGGCGGTTAGCGGGGGACCTCAATGAGCAGTTCTTC. Using reference TRBV5-1 and TRBJ2-1 for the parts outside the CDR3, the full variable domain is KAGVTQTPRYLIKTRGQQVTLSCSPISGHRSVSWYQQTPGQGLQFLFEYFSETQRNKGNFPGRFSGRQFSNSRSEMNVSTLELGDSALYLCASSWRLAGDLNEQFFGPGTRLTVL.

This sequence joins TRBV6-5 and TRBJ1-2; 8 nucleotides line up with TRBD1. V was pared by 5 bases and J by 7 bases, with 9 bases of the junction left unmatched. The CDR3 runs 14 residues. Germline CDR1 reads MNHEY; CDR2 reads SVGAGI. The CDR3 reads CASSNRGARGGYTF. CDR3 coding DNA: TGTGCCAGCAGTAACAGGGGGGCCCGTGGTGGCTACACCTTC.

V is TRBV6-2 or TRBV6-3 and J is TRBJ2-1; perhaps TRBD2 as D (6 bases). Germline values: CDR1 MNHEY, CDR2 SVGEGT. V dropped 6 bases and J dropped 2 bases, with 14 bases sitting between them. This CDR3 contains 15 residues. The CDR3 DNA reads TGTGCCAGCAGCCAGGGACTGCAAACCTACAATGAGCAGTTCTTC. This codes for CASSQGLQTYNEQFF.

V and J are TRBV5-4 and TRBJ2-5; a weak D match, TRBD1 (5 bases). The CDR3 length is 17 residues. V was pared by 0 bases and J by 2 bases, with 17 bases between. CDR1 is SGHNT and CDR2 is YYREEE in the germline V gene (reference sequence). Written as DNA, the CDR3 is TGTGCCAGCAGCTTGGCCCTCCCATTACAGGCACAAGAGACCCAGTACTTC. Its protein is CASSLALPLQAQETQYF.

This chain links TRBV3-1 (or the pseudogene TRBV3-2) with TRBJ1-1, with D uncertain. Trimming cost V 4 bases and J 1 base, with 10 bases left between them. Germline values: CDR1 LGHDT, CDR2 YNNKEL (reference sequence). The CDR3 is made up of 14 amino acids. CDR3 DNA: TGTGCCAGCAGCCTCCGGGCGGGGAACACTGAAGCTTTCTTT. This sequence encodes CASSLRAGNTEAFF.

This clone is large (0.1 to 1%). The J gene is TRBJ2-2, the V gene TRBV7-9, with D maybe TRBD2 (6 bases). The CDR3 extends over 13 amino acids. CDR1 is SEHNR, CDR2 FQNEAQ, per germline (reference sequence). Trimming stripped 5 bases from V and 3 bases from J, with 7 bases between. This CDR3 reads CASSGTYTGELFF. Here the CDR3 DNA reads TGTGCCAGCAGCGGGACTTACACCGGGGAGCTGTTTTTT.

The chain has TRBV7-8 and TRBJ1-1; D not certain. The CDR3 has 16 amino acids. V was trimmed by 0 bases and J by 4 bases, leaving 15 bases between them. Looked up from germline, CDR1 is SGHVS and CDR2 is FQNEAQ. The CDR3: CASSLAIANGLTEAFF. CDR3 nucleotide sequence: TGTGCCAGCAGCTTAGCGATAGCGAACGGCCTCACTGAAGCTTTCTTT.

This chain joins TRBV6-4 and TRBJ1-1; no clear D gene. The CDR3 length is 10 residues. Trimming took 6 bases from V and 8 from J, leaving 7 bases between them. Germline assignment: CDR1 MRHNA and CDR2 SNTAGT. The CDR3 nucleotides are TGTGCCAGCAGGAGTTGGGAAGCTTTCTTT. Amino acid sequence: CASRSWEAFF.

This clone ranks as large. The CDR3: CASSPGTGANYGYTF. In nucleotides, the CDR3 is TGTGCCAGCAGCCCCGGGACAGGGGCTAACTATGGCTACACCTTC. The chain has TRBV6-5 and TRBJ1-2; 10 bases agree with TRBD1. This CDR3 is built from 15 residues. The V and J ends lost 6 bases and 0 bases, in that order; junction bases with no gene match: 4. In germline, CDR1 is MNHEY, CDR2 SVGAGI.

The rearrangement links TRBV11-2 to TRBJ2-2, with a possible D match to TRBD2 (5 bases). Trimming took off 6 bases at V and 4 bases at J, with 18 bases between the two ends. From germline, CDR1 is SGHAT and CDR2 FQNNGV. The CDR3 runs to 16 residues. The CDR3 bases are TGTGCCAGCAGGGGAGCGCGGCGGGTTGGCACCGGGGAGCTGTTTTTT. Translation gives CASRGARRVGTGELFF.

The gene calls are TRBV18 and TRBJ1-2; D gene uncertain. The CDR3 runs to 13 residues. Trimming pared 5 bases from V and 2 bases from J, leaving 9 bases between. Germline V CDR1 and CDR2: KGHSH, LQKENI. The CDR3 spells CASSWESNYGYTF. The CDR3 DNA reads TGTGCCAGCTCATGGGAGAGCAACTATGGCTACACCTTC.

V usage is TRBV5-5 and J usage is TRBJ1-1; 7 bases agree with TRBD1. With 2 bases clipped from V and 4 bases from J, the junction kept 14 bases outside the gene matches. The CDR3 is 17 residues long. CDR1 is SGHKS and CDR2 is YYEKEE in the germline V gene (reference sequence). Here the CDR3 reads CASSLTSQGVMGTEAFF. CDR3 DNA: TGTGCCAGCAGCTTAACCTCGCAGGGGGTGATGGGCACTGAAGCTTTCTTT.

The chain uses TRBV30 and TRBJ2-2, with TRBD2 matching over 11 bases. The CDR3 extends over 16 amino acids. V gave up 2 bases and J gave up 7 bases; unmatched junction bases: 9. Per the germline V gene, CDR1 is GTSNPN and CDR2 is SVGIG (reference sequence). The CDR3 sequence is CAWSPTTSGTIGELFF. The DNA of the CDR3 is TGTGCCTGGAGTCCCACGACTAGCGGGACGATCGGGGAGCTGTTTTTT.

This clone was recorded a few times. The genes are TRBV2 and TRBJ1-2; D is unclear. The V gene lost 6 bases and the J gene lost 2 bases, with 13 bases spanning the gap. Germline CDR1 is SNHLY and CDR2 is FYNNEI. The CDR3 loop spans 14 amino acids. CDR3 residues: CASRKEQSNYGYTF. The CDR3 nucleotides are TGTGCCAGCAGGAAAGAACAGTCCAACTATGGCTACACCTTC.

The chain has TRBV7-2 and TRBJ1-1; D unclear. Between the trimmed V and J ends, which lost 5 bases and 4 bases, there was a span of 14 bases. Germline V gene data show CDR1 as SGHTA and CDR2 as FQGNSA. The CDR3 is 14 residues long. The CDR3 spells CASSPTWFGTEAFF. The CDR3 bases are TGTGCCAGCAGCCCTACGTGGTTCGGCACTGAAGCTTTCTTT.

By share, this clone ranks as medium-sized. V usage is TRBV7-9 and J usage is TRBJ2-7, with 7 bases aligning to TRBD2. V lost 5 bases to trimming and J lost 2 bases; unmatched junction nucleotides: 6. The CDR3 is 14 amino acids. CDR1 and CDR2 (germline): SEHNR, FQNEAQ (reference sequence). CDR3 protein: CASSPGGSAYEQYF. CDR3 DNA sequence: TGTGCCAGCAGCCCTGGCGGGAGCGCCTACGAGCAGTACTTC.

The chain links TRBV9 to TRBJ2-5, with a tentative D call TRBD2 (5 bases). CDR1 is SGDLS and CDR2 is YYNGEE in the germline V gene. Trimming pared 3 bases from V and 1 base from J, leaving 10 bases between. This CDR3 has 14 residues. The CDR3 sequence is CASSGWGVQETQYF. CDR3 nucleotides: TGTGCCAGCAGCGGTTGGGGAGTCCAAGAGACCCAGTACTTC.

The chain carries TRBV27 and TRBJ2-1; 10 bases are shared with TRBD1. V trimming: 4 bases; J trimming: 10 bases; junction bases outside the gene matches: 7. Per germline, CDR1 MNHEY and CDR2 SMNVEV (reference sequence). This CDR3 has 14 amino acids. The CDR3 reads CASSSRDRGWEQFF. CDR3 coding DNA: TGTGCCAGCAGTTCCCGGGACAGGGGTTGGGAGCAGTTCTTC.